This TCR beta chain stems from a study of cytomegalovirus exposure and HLA in healthy donors. Study-level findings and limits: On later analysis, the bulk of CMV-associated TCR beta chains appeared to be HLA-restricted. Reportedly, HLA-A and HLA-B alleles of most subjects were accurately predicted from TCR beta.

This CDR3 has 13 residues. Germline V gene data show CDR1 as SNHLY and CDR2 as FYNNEI. After removal of 7 bases from V and 5 bases from J, the junction contained 5 bases not matched to a gene. This clone appeared a few times. Its specificity is not known. A multiplex PCR was run with 60 Vbeta primers and 13 Jbeta primers. Clones were read by immunoSEQ multiplex PCR, and TCRdb kept only the in-frame ones, dropping some. Of some 110,000 clones detected, 8.5% to 10% appear once; the ten largest clones hold roughly 3.1%. The rearrangement links TRBV2 to TRBJ2-1; 7 nucleotides agree with TRBD1. The receptor was derived from a man aged 30-40 years in good health and CMV-seronegative. Sequenced input: PBMCs. In DNA, the CDR3 is TGTGCCAGCACCGCGGACAGGAACAATGAGCAGTTCTTC. Translated: CASTADRNNEQFF.